A selection of T cell receptor beta chains follows, all from one sample in a study of blood T cell repertoires in COVID-19. Here immunoSEQ multiplex PCR was the method, and the copy in TCRdb shows in-frame clones only, minus some. This sample has 95,000 to 100,000 clones, with 90% to 95% found just once. Sample: peripheral blood. The receptors come from a man aged 50 to 59 with acute or convalescent COVID-19. CDR3s include the opening cysteine and the closing phenylalanine or tryptophan. D genes are given only for firm matches. Clone size, where shown, is once, few, many, or a class for clones that have expanded.

V	J	D	length	size	CDR3	DNA
TRBV9	TRBJ2-7	NA	15	few	CASSVEGRTAYEQYF	TGTGCCAGCAGCGTAGAGGGTAGGACAGCCTACGAGCAGTACTTC
TRBV7-2	TRBJ2-4	TRBD1	15	NA	CASSRRTGLKNIQYF	TGTGCCAGCAGCAGGAGGACAGGGTTAAAAAACATTCAGTACTTC
TRBV7-9	TRBJ1-4	NA	17	NA	CASSLTIGLPTNEKLFF	TGTGCCAGCAGCCTTACCATCGGACTACCAACTAATGAAAAACTGTTTTTT
TRBV10-2	TRBJ2-3	NA	16	NA	CASSALAVTSTDTQYF	TGCGCCAGCAGTGCTTTGGCGGTGACTAGCACAGATACGCAGTATTTT
TRBV7-3	TRBJ2-3	TRBD1	16	NA	CASSLGQGGSTDTQYF	TGTGCCAGCAGCCTTGGACAGGGGGGTAGCACAGATACGCAGTATTTT
TRBV7-9	TRBJ1-1	TRBD1	12	few	CASRDRYTEAFF	TGTGCCAGCCGGGACAGATACACTGAAGCTTTCTTT
TRBV5-1	TRBJ2-1	NA	14	NA	CASSDPGPYNEQFF	TGCGCCAGCAGCGATCCAGGGCCCTACAATGAGCAGTTCTTC
TRBV28	TRBJ1-1	TRBD1	15	NA	CASSSQKLGGASGFF	TGTGCCAGCAGTTCCCAGAAGTTAGGGGGCGCCTCGGGTTTCTTT
TRBV5-1	TRBJ1-4	TRBD1	14	NA	CASRLLGQNEKLFF	TGCGCCAGCAGGTTATTGGGACAGAATGAAAAACTGTTTTTT
TRBV4-3	TRBJ2-1	TRBD1	17	NA	CASSWVLGTGDGNEQFF	TGCGCCAGCAGCTGGGTGCTCGGGACAGGGGATGGAAATGAGCAGTTCTTC
TRBV14	TRBJ2-1	NA	15	NA	CASSPTVSSYNEQFF	TGTGCCAGCAGTCCGACAGTGAGCTCCTACAATGAGCAGTTCTTC
TRBV9	TRBJ2-7	TRBD1	15	NA	CASSVAGTGDVEQYF	TGTGCCAGCAGCGTTGCCGGGACAGGGGATGTCGAGCAGTACTTC
TRBV4-3	TRBJ1-2	NA	17	NA	CASSQDLQGRFGYGYTF	TGCGCCAGCAGCCAAGATCTGCAGGGGCGTTTTGGCTATGGCTACACCTTC
TRBV11-3	TRBJ1-6	TRBD1	16	NA	CASSLEGGDYNSPLHF	TGTGCCAGCAGCTTAGAAGGGGGCGACTATAATTCACCCCTCCACTTT
TRBV5-1	TRBJ1-2	TRBD1	16	NA	CASSLGPQGRGYGYTF	TGCGCCAGCAGCTTGGGACCACAGGGGCGAGGCTATGGCTACACCTTC
TRBV6-6	TRBJ1-2	NA	13	NA	CASSYGLIVGYTF	TGTGCCAGCAGTTACGGTCTAATCGTTGGCTACACCTTC
TRBV3-1/TRBV3-2	TRBJ2-7	TRBD2	14	NA	CASSRGLVGIEQYF	TGTGCCAGCAGCCGGGGACTAGTAGGAATCGAGCAGTACTTC
TRBV10-2	TRBJ2-1	TRBD1	18	NA	CATERGTGPTNTNNEQFF	TGCGCCACTGAGAGGGGGACAGGGCCGACAAATACAAACAATGAGCAGTTCTTC
TRBV10-3	TRBJ2-7	TRBD1	14	NA	CATQGAGQSYEQYF	TGTGCCACCCAGGGGGCAGGTCAATCCTACGAGCAGTACTTC
TRBV6-5	TRBJ1-5	NA	13	NA	CASNLDSDQPQHF	TGTGCCAGTAACCTCGACAGCGATCAGCCCCAGCATTTT
TRBV6-5	TRBJ2-2	NA	13	few	CASSARGSGELFF	TGTGCCAGCTCGGCCAGGGGTAGCGGGGAGCTGTTTTTT
TRBV29-1	TRBJ2-1	TRBD2	15	NA	CSVEAGLAGRDEQFF	TGCAGCGTTGAAGCGGGGCTAGCGGGGAGGGATGAGCAGTTCTTC
TRBV9	TRBJ2-7	TRBD2	18	NA	CASSVAGGGAVKDNEQYF	TGTGCCAGCAGCGTAGCGGGCGGGGGGGCGGTTAAGGACAACGAGCAGTACTTC
TRBV24-1	TRBJ2-1	NA	13	NA	CATSRPESHEQFF	TGTGCCACCAGCCGACCGGAGTCCCATGAGCAGTTCTTC
TRBV21-1	TRBJ2-7	NA	16	NA	CASSTQPGQGVYEQYF	TGTGCCAGCAGCACCCAACCGGGACAGGGGGTTTACGAGCAGTACTTC
TRBV28	TRBJ1-6	NA	12	few	CASSPHFIPLHF	TGTGCCAGCAGTCCTCACTTTATCCCCCTCCACTTT
TRBV25-1	TRBJ2-1	NA	11	NA	CASSVNRVPFF	TGTGCCAGCAGTGTAAACAGGGTACCGTTCTTC
TRBV18	TRBJ2-1	TRBD2	19	NA	CASSLPGLAGGRSYNEQFF	TGTGCCAGCTCACTCCCGGGACTAGCGGGGGGCCGATCCTACAATGAGCAGTTCTTC
TRBV7-8	TRBJ2-2	TRBD1	16	NA	CASSSPGQGGTGELFF	TGTGCCAGCAGCTCCCCCGGACAGGGGGGCACCGGGGAGCTGTTTTTT
TRBV6-5	TRBJ2-7	TRBD1	14	few	CASSPSGTGNEQYF	TGTGCCAGCAGCCCAAGCGGGACAGGGAACGAGCAGTACTTC
TRBV14	TRBJ1-2	NA	16	once	CASSLTAGLLGDGYTF	TGTGCCAGCAGTCTGACCGCGGGACTCTTAGGGGATGGCTACACCTTC
TRBV20-1	TRBJ1-4	TRBD1	14	NA	CSASLWGQGEKLFF	TGCAGTGCTAGTTTGTGGGGACAGGGTGAAAAACTGTTTTTT
TRBV7-9	TRBJ2-7	NA	15	NA	CATYSPRTLSYEQYF	TGTGCCACCTATTCTCCCCGGACACTATCTTACGAGCAGTACTTC
TRBV2	TRBJ2-7	NA	14	NA	CASSNGGRSYEQYF	TGTGCCAGCAGTAACGGGGGGCGCAGCTACGAGCAGTACTTC
TRBV6-5	TRBJ2-1	TRBD1	15	NA	CASSYSLTGGRWQFF	TGTGCCAGCAGTTACTCATTGACAGGGGGTCGGTGGCAGTTCTTC
TRBV5-1	TRBJ2-7	NA	15	NA	CASSLGAATTYEQYF	TGCGCCAGCAGCTTGGGAGCGGCCACCACCTACGAGCAGTACTTC
TRBV5-1	TRBJ2-5	TRBD2	16	NA	CASSLGSGGIGETQYF	TGCGCCAGCAGCTTGGGTAGCGGGGGAATAGGGGAGACCCAGTACTTC
TRBV19	TRBJ1-1	TRBD1	15	NA	CASSTSTGTDTEAFF	TGTGCCAGTAGTACCTCGACAGGGACAGACACTGAAGCTTTCTTT
TRBV10-3	TRBJ1-2	NA	15	NA	CAISGGARSMWGYTF	TGTGCCATCAGTGGAGGAGCGAGATCTATGTGGGGCTACACCTTC
TRBV19	TRBJ2-1	NA	13	NA	CASTSWRANEQFF	TGTGCCAGTACCTCATGGAGGGCCAATGAGCAGTTCTTC
TRBV2	TRBJ2-5	NA	13	NA	CASASTGGQTQYF	TGTGCCAGCGCCAGCACCGGAGGGCAGACCCAGTACTTC